This paragraph covers one TCR beta chain sequence. Its specificity is unknown. The protocol was immunoSEQ multiplex PCR, while the TCRdb copy is restricted to in-frame clones and leaves out a portion. The data contain about 23,000 clones, 68% of them singletons. Unexposed donor CD4+ T cells date from about 2011-2018, before the COVID-19 pandemic. Isolation of CD4+ T cells took place after less than twelve days in culture. Cells permitting, SARS-CoV-2 S/N and four cold-coronavirus spikes were tested on unexposed-donor CD4+ T cells. This specimen comes from a study of CD4 T cells in relation to SARS-CoV-2 and coronaviruses. Overall study: The negative reference was HIV-1 Nef peptide pool or peptide-free culture.

The V gene lost 4 bases and the J gene lost 7 bases, with 18 bases spanning the gap. Germline lookup yields CDR1 SGHRS and CDR2 YFSETQ. This CDR3 comprises 14 residues. The chain joins TRBV5-1 to TRBJ2-7; D remains ambiguous. The receptor was isolated from a human donor in good health. Material: CD4+ T cells from PBMCs, cultured in vitro. CDR3 amino acids: CASSPTAGDLEQYF. The CDR3 bases are TGCGCCAGCAGCCCGACCGCCGGCGACCTGGAGCAGTACTTC.